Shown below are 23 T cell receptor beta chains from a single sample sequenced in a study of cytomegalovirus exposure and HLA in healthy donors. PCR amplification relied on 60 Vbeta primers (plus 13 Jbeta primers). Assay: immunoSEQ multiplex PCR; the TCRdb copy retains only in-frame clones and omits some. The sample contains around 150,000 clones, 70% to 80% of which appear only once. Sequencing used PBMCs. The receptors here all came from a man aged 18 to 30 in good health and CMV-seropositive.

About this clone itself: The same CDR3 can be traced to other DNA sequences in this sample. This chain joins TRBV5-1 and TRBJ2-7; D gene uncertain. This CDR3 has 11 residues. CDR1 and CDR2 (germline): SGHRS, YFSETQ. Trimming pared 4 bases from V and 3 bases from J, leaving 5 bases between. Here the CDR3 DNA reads TGCGCCAGCAGCAATAACTACGAGCAGTACTTC. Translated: CASSNNYEQYF.

The CDR3 protein is CASSQGGAGRGAGNTIYF. The CDR3 coding sequence is TGCGCCAGCAGCCAAGGAGGCGCAGGCAGGGGGGCTGGAAACACCATATATTTT. The chain links TRBV4-1 to TRBJ1-3, with TRBD1 matching 7 bases. The CDR3 consists of 18 residues. Looked up from germline, CDR1 is MGHRA and CDR2 is YSYEKL. The junction had 11 bases not matched to a gene; V was cut back by 1 base and J by 2 bases.

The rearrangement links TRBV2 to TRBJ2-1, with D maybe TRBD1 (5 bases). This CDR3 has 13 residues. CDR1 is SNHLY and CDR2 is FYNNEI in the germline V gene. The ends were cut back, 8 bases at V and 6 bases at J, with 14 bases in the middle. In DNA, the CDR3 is TGTGCCAGCCACATGACAGTATCCAATGAGCAGTTCTTC. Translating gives CASHMTVSNEQFF.

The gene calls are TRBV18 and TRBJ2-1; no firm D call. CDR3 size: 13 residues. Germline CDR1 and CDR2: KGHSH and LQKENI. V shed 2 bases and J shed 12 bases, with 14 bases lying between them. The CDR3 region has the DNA TGTGCCAGCTCACCAACCCGCCTAGACGCGCAGTTCTTC. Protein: CASSPTRLDAQFF.

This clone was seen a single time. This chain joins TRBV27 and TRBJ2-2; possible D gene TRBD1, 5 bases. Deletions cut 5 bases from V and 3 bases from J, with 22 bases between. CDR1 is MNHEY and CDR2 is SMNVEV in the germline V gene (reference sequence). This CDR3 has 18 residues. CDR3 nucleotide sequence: TGTGCCAGCAGTCCCCTCGGGCAGGGTGCCCCGGACACCGGGGAGCTGTTTTTT. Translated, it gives CASSPLGQGAPDTGELFF.

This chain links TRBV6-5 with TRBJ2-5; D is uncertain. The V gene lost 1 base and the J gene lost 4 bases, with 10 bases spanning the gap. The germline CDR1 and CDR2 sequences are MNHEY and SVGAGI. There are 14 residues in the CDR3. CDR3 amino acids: CASSYYPRRETQYF. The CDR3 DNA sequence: TGTGCCAGCAGTTACTACCCTAGAAGAGAGACCCAGTACTTC.

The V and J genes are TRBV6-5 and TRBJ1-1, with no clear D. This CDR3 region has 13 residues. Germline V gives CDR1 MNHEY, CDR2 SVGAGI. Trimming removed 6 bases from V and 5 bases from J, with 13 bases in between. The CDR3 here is CASRTPGWTEAFF. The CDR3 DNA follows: TGTGCCAGCAGAACACCGGGGTGGACTGAAGCTTTCTTT.

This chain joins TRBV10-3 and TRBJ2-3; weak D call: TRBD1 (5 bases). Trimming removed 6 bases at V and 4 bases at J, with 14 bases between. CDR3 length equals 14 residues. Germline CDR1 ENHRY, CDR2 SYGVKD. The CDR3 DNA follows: TGTGCCATCAGCACCCTTAGGGGCGCAGATACGCAGTATTTT. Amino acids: CAISTLRGADTQYF.

The CDR3 bases are TGTGCCAGCAGTTTACAAGGGGGCCCCGGCTATGGCTACACCTTC. Translation gives CASSLQGGPGYGYTF. V is TRBV27 and J is TRBJ1-2; 7 nucleotides align to TRBD1. Trimming at V came to 2 bases and at J to 4 bases, leaving 7 bases not matched to a gene. CDR1 and CDR2 (germline): MNHEY, SMNVEV (reference sequence). The CDR3 spans 15 residues.

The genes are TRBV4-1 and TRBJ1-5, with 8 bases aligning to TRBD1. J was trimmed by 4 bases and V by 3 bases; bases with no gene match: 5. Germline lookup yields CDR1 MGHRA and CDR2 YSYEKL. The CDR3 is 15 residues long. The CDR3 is CASSQRDRGNQPQHF. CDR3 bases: TGCGCCAGCAGCCAGCGCGACAGGGGTAATCAGCCCCAGCATTTT.

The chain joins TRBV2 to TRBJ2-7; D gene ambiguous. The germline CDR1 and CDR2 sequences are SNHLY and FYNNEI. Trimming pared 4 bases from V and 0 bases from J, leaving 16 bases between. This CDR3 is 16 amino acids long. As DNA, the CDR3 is TGTGCCAGCAGTGTTACCCACCAGGTGTTCTCCTACGAGCAGTACTTC. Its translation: CASSVTHQVFSYEQYF.

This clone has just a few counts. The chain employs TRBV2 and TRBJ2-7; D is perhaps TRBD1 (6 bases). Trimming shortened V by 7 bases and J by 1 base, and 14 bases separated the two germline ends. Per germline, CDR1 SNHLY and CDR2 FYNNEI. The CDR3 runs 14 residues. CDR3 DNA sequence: TGTGCCAGCACCACAGGGAGCAGGTCCTACGAGCAGTACTTC. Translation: CASTTGSRSYEQYF.

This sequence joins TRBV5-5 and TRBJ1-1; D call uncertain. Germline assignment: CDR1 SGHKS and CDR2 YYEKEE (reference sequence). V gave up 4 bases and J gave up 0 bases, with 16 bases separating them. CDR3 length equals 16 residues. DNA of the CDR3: TGTGCCAGCAGCCCGGGTCGCCCTGAACTGAACACTGAAGCTTTCTTT. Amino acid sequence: CASSPGRPELNTEAFF.

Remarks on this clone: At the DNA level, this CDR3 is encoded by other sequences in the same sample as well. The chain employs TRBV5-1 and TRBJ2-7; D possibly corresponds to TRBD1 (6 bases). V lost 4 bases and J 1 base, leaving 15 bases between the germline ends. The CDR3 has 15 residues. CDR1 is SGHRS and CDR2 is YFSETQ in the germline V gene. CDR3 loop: CASSPWGGTSYEQYF. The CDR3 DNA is TGCGCCAGCAGCCCTTGGGGTGGGACATCCTACGAGCAGTACTTC.

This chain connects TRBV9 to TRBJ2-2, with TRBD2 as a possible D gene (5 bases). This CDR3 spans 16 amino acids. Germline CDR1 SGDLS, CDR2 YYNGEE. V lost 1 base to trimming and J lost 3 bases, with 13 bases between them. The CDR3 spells CASSVSEALYTGELFF. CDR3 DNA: TGTGCCAGCAGCGTATCGGAGGCTCTATACACCGGGGAGCTGTTTTTT.

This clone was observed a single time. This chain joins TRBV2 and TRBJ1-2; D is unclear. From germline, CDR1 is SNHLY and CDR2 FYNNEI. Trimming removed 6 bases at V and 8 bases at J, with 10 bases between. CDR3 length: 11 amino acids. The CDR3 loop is CASREVGGYTF. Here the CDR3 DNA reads TGTGCCAGCAGGGAGGTAGGCGGCTACACCTTC.

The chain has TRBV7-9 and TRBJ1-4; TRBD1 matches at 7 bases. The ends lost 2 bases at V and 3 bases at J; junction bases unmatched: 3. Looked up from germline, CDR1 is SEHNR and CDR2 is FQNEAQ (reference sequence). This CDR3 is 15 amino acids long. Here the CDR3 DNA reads TGTGCCAGCAGCTTACTAGGGACAGCTAATGAAAAACTGTTTTTT. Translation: CASSLLGTANEKLFF.

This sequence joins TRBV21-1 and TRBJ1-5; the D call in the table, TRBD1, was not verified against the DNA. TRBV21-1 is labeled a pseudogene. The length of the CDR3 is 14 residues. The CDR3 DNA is TGTGCCAGGCGACAGGGGATGTCCAATCAGCCCCAGCATTTT. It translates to CARRQGMSNQPQHF.

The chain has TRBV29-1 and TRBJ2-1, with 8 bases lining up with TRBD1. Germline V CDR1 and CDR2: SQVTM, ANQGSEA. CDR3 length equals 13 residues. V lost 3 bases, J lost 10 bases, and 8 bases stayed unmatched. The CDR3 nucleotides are TGCAGCGTTGATGCAGGGGGCTCCCAGGAGCAGTTCTTC. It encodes CSVDAGGSQEQFF.

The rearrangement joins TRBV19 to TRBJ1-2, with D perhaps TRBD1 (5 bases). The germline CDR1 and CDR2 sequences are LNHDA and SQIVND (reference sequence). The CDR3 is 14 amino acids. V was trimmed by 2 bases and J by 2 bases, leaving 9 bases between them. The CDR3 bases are TGTGCCAGTAGTATATTTCAGGGAAACTATGGCTACACCTTC. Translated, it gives CASSIFQGNYGYTF.

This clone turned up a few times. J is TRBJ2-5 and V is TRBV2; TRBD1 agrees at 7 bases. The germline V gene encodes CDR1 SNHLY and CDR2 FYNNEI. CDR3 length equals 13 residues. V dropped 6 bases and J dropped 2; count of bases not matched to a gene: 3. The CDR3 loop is CASRGQLQETQYF. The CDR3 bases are TGTGCCAGCAGGGGACAGTTACAAGAGACCCAGTACTTC.

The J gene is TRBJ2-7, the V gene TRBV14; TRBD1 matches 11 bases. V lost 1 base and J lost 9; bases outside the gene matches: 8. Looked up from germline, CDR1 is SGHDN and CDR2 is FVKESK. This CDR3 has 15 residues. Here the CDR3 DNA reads TGTGCCAGCAGCCAAGCCGGGACAGGGGGACACGGGCAGTACTTC. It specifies CASSQAGTGGHGQYF.

Here the CDR3 reads CASTQILAKNIQYF. The CDR3 nucleotides read TGTGCCAGCACACAGATACTAGCCAAAAACATTCAGTACTTC. This chain connects TRBV7-9 to TRBJ2-4; D is ambiguous. This CDR3 comprises 14 residues. The germline CDR1 and CDR2 sequences are SEHNR and FQNEAQ (reference sequence). Trimming stripped 7 bases from V and 0 bases from J, with 10 bases between. Using reference TRBV7-9 and TRBJ2-4 for the parts outside the CDR3, the full variable domain is DTGVSQNPRHKITKRGQNVTFRCDPISEHNRLYWYRQTLGQGPEFLTYFQNEAQLEKSRLLSDRFSAERPKGSFSTLEIQRTEQGDSAMYLCASTQILAKNIQYFGAGTRLSVL.